The entry below gives a single T cell receptor beta chain sequence along with its context. The entry originates in a study of T cell responses to AZD1222 COVID-19 vaccine. Some clones are missing from TCRdb's copy, which holds only in-frame ones; the method was immunoSEQ multiplex PCR. The repertoire holds around 44,000 clones, with 80% to 90% as singletons. The length of the CDR3 is 17 residues. CDR1 is SGHAT, CDR2 FQNNGV, per germline. V dropped 1 base and J dropped 5; count of bases not matched to a gene: 6. The clonotype originates from an adult who received the AZD1222 COVID-19 vaccine. The sample consisted of peripheral blood, taken 28 days after the second AZD1222 dose. The chain recombines TRBV11-2 with TRBJ2-3, with 13 positions matching TRBD2. The CDR3 loop is CASSLGGTSGNLDTQYF. The CDR3 region has the DNA TGTGCCAGCAGCTTAGGAGGGACTAGCGGGAACTTAGATACGCAGTATTTT.